The source of this T cell receptor beta chain is a study of cytomegalovirus exposure and HLA in healthy donors (dated 2017 in TCRdb). Study-wide context: According to a later analysis, one platform produced both the roughly 130 validation repertoires and the 666 repertoires of the first cohort. The study aimed to test whether cataloging public T cell receptors could reveal signatures of past pathogen exposure. Besides the first cohort of 666 subjects, a separate validation cohort made up of 90 to 150 different subjects was used. The study combined high-throughput TCR immunosequencing, statistical association of individual TCRs with disease status, and machine learning to predict cytomegalovirus infection status.

The donors were included in the validation cohort of roughly 130 subjects, a group kept apart from the roughly 610-subject first cohort. Remarks on this clone: The specificity of this receptor is unknown. The sample holds no much larger clone one base away, and base qualities are not on file.

Including cysteine and phenylalanine, the CDR3 has 13 amino acids. The DNA shown is the 39-base CDR3, in frame from base 1. CDR1 and CDR2 (SNHLY, FYNNEI) derive from the germline V gene. V was cut back by 7 bases and J by 3 bases, leaving a gap of 13 bases between them. Broader findings and caveats from the paper: Three of the identified cytomegalovirus-associated TCR beta chains were confirmed in vitro to be specific for cytomegalovirus antigens. In the study, 150 to 200 TCR beta chains were listed as associated with cytomegalovirus. The authors suggested that the approach could potentially be extended to other disease states and immunological phenotypes. Subsequent analysis determined that TCRs grouped into clusters in the first cohort also showed a tendency toward co-occurrence across the 130 or so validation repertoires, and 85% to 95% of cluster scores exceeded 0. The validation cohort had no HLA typing available for a later analysis, so co-occurrence within that cohort was assessed over all 130 or so repertoires. The classifier was reported to diagnose cytomegalovirus status with high specificity and sensitivity in both the original and validation cohorts. Most TCR sequences were seen in very few donors, while some public TCRs were found in many individuals.

Preparation of the library involved the immunoSEQ multiplex PCR assay. The original pipeline was this. A statistical classification framework was built for diagnosing cytomegalovirus status from the catalog of TCR beta chain sequences. In TCRdb, the immuneACCESS table is reduced to in-frame sequences with V and J assigned. These tables do not hold every clone; where another copy was compared, an unresolved V gene accounts for under half, and the others remain unexplained. V, J and clone size were drawn from that table, and D and trimming were deduced from the DNA. The sample contains about 76,000 clones, approximately 94% of them found a single time. Together, the top ten hold approximately 2% of the sample.

The sample consisted of PBMCs. The V and J segments used are TRBV2 and TRBJ2-7; tentative D gene TRBD2, with 5 bases matching. This sequence originates from a woman in her late teens or twenties in good health and CMV-seropositive. The CDR3 is CASTRRMNYEQYF. The DNA is as follows: TGTGCCAGCACCCGGAGGATGAACTACGAGCAGTACTTC.